This record concerns one T cell receptor beta chain sequence. This clonotype has ten or more counts. The specificity of this receptor is unknown. Base-call qualities are not available, and no considerably larger clone is one nucleotide away. Read against the paper, the sample's treatment or condition label means: allogeneic hematopoietic cell transplantation with graft depleted of TCRalphabeta T cells and CD19 B cells. TCRalphabeta/CD19-depleted allogeneic hematopoietic cell grafts were given to the transplant recipients, all of whom were children. This record belongs to a study of T-cell reconstitution after alpha-beta-depleted transplantation in children listed by TCRdb under 2016. At the level of the whole study: The study quantitatively tracked T-cell immune reconstitution after TCRalphabeta/CD19-depleted allogeneic hematopoietic cell transplantation in children using TCR repertoire profiling.

Measured from the cysteine to the phenylalanine, the CDR3 is 15 residues long. Only the CDR3 part of the read is kept: 45 bases, read in frame from the first base. Trimming takes 5 bases from V and 1 base from J, and the germline ends sit 12 bases apart. Via the germline V gene, CDR1 is SGHVS and CDR2 FNYEAQ. The method was PCR. Reads for this sample came from an Illumina HiSeq 2500. TCR library preparation used molecular barcoding, with unique molecular identifiers applied to normalize quantification of the TCRbeta repertoire. TCRdb redid the processing of the public reads, applying fastp at Q25 and MiXCR, and retained in-frame beta chains. Every distinct CDR3 protein forms one entry, paired with its most common genes and DNA. In all, the sample holds about 420,000 distinct CDR3 sequences, and around 15% of those were seen once. Just under 30% of the sample is held by the ten biggest clonotypes. Paper-wide results and their limitations: Hyperexpanded clone frequencies declined over subsequent months; after one year, T-cell counts and TCRbeta diversity were mostly attributed to newly produced T cells. In some patients, high TCRbeta diversity at day 60 was attributed to recipient T cells and intrathymic progenitors that had survived conditioning. The apparently early recovery of alphabetaT-cell counts about two months after transplant reportedly depended on only several hundred rapidly expanded clones that came from non-depleted graft cells.

This receptor was identified in a boy under three years old who had a stem cell transplant for Wiskott-Aldrich syndrome, so the T cells may come from the graft donor. The chain is assembled from TRBV7-6 and TRBJ2-1; the D gene is perhaps TRBD2, on 5 matching bases. The sample was PBMCs, mostly from graft donor cells, taken 360 days after TCRalphabeta/CD19-depleted stem cell transplant. The DNA sequence is TGTGCCAGCAGCCTTAAGCGGAAGTCCTACAATGAGCAGTTCTTC. Translation gives CASSLKRKSYNEQFF.